This entry features one T cell receptor (beta chain) sequence. This receptor's antigen is unknown. No per-base quality is available; no much larger clone lies one base away. This sample is drawn from a study of shared clonotypes between healthy human individuals (TCRdb year 2020). Concerning the study at large: A few men and a couple of women, aged 18 to 49 years, made up the cohort. To increase sequencing depth and limit assay-specific biases, TCR repertoire library preparation and sequencing were carried out by different laboratories using diverse techniques. For each donor, three plates each were used for CD4 naive and CD4 memory, two plates were used for CD8 naive, and one plate was used for CD8 memory. Each donor's leukapheresis produced roughly between roughly 0.9 and 8.9 billion PBMCs. Blood TCR repertoires of five healthy adults were deeply sequenced to estimate repertoire size and the extent of clonotype sharing between individuals.

Measured from the cysteine to the phenylalanine, the CDR3 is 16 residues long. Just CDR3 DNA is preserved here, 48 bases in frame from base 1. CDR1 LGHNA and CDR2 YSLEER are derived from the germline V gene. The junction shows trimming of 4 bases on V and 4 bases on J, and the gene matches do not reach 9 bases of it. CD8 naive samples were obtained by positive selection for CCR7 among CD45RO-negative cells, yielding a CD45RA+CCR7+ population from which TemRA cells were excluded. The donors were healthy, HIV-negative adults who had no recently reported acute infections or vaccinations. Every donor was a Caucasian adult residing in Nashville, Tennessee, USA. After blood collection by leukapheresis, PBMCs were isolated using Ficoll-Histopaque density gradient centrifugation and then cryopreserved in the vapor phase of liquid nitrogen. Analytical flow cytometry was used to check the purity and quantity of every magnetically sorted T cell population. Each sorted fraction had its genomic DNA isolated and then quantified by UV absorbance on a Nanodrop 2000c.

Using the deep immunoSEQ assay, TCR CDR3 regions were amplified from genomic DNA by multiplex PCR. For each cell subset, the extracted genomic DNA was distributed evenly across all wells of several immunoSEQ 96-well plates, and each plate served as one replicate. Each replicate PCR for sorted subsets received roughly 200 ng genomic DNA, equal to roughly 30,000 T cell genomes. Purified libraries were quantified with a Qubit 3.0 fluorometer, sized on a Bioanalyzer 2100, and re-quantified with the KAPA Library Quantification kit. Every immunoSEQ 96-well plate was sequenced on a separate single-read 150-cycle Illumina NextSeq 550 flow cell. The study's own analysis went as follows. Because only junctional sequences without quality scores were contained in the immunoSEQ output, filtering matching that applied to full-length reads could not be performed. To assign V/J genes and CDR3, sequences were annotated against IMGT germline references using PyIR, a Python wrapper for IgBLAST v1.9. Reads with weak V/J assignments (E-value above 1e-6), missing CDR3, stop codons, out-of-frame junctions, or ambiguous translated residues were removed. A V3J clonotype was defined by an identical inferred V gene, J gene, and CDR3 amino acid sequence. Percentage overlap between repertoires was computed as shared unique clonotypes divided by the size of the smaller repertoire. RTK rarefaction, the Chao1 estimator, and Recon v2.1 estimates of unobserved clonotypes were used to assess repertoire richness. For all TCRbeta clonotypes obtained by the gDNA method from a handful of donors, generation probabilities were computed with OLGA. Imported from immuneACCESS, the table was reduced by TCRdb to in-frame sequences with V and J called. These copies leave out some clones; in studies compared against another copy, an unresolved V gene accounts for under half, and the cause of the remainder is not known. D and trimming come from the DNA, and the V and J calls and clone size come from that table. Present in this sample are approximately 1.9 million clones, about 93% of which were seen just once. Together, the top ten hold over 1.5% of the sample.

Study-wide conclusions, independent of this receptor: Incomplete sequencing was indicated by rarefaction of sorted-subset datasets, despite the large sequencing depth. The small number of donors limited the genetic and exposure-history diversity represented. Sharing across several donors was observed for approximately 5% of naive CD4, over 3% of naive CD8, 2.3% of memory CD4, and about 0.38% of memory CD8 clonotypes. Clonotypes shared by all four sorted-subset donors showed higher generation probabilities than non-shared clonotypes. Larger estimated clonotype richness was generally found for naive subsets than for memory subsets. Sampling was limited to blood, and TCR repertoires in tissue likely differ from TCR repertoires in blood. Pairwise subsampling led to the expectation that sequencing depth would affect the degree of clonotype sharing among donors.

The chain is assembled from TRBV4-3 and TRBJ2-3, with TRBD2 identical over 9 junction bases. This TCR was recovered from a man between 18 and 35 years old in good health. Some clones in this sample may be carry-over from other donors' samples. What was sequenced was naive CD8+ T cells from PBMCs. The cell subset or site label on this specimen signifies: CD45RA+CCR7+. The nucleotide sequence reads TGCGCCAGCAGCCGAACTCAGGGCGGGAGGGCAGATACGCAGTATTTT. This is translated as CASSRTQGGRADTQYF.